The present entry profiles one T cell receptor (beta chain) with its context. Its antigen is unknown. TCRdb's copy holds only in-frame clones and misses some; the assay was immunoSEQ multiplex PCR. This table has 2.3 million or so clones, 85% to 95% appearing once. The entry originates in a study of shared clonotypes between healthy human individuals. V trimming: 7 bases; J trimming: 6 bases; junction bases outside the gene matches: 11. In germline, CDR1 is SNHLY, CDR2 FYNNEI. The CDR3 sequence is 14 residues long. Study-wide points: Clonotypes not shared had lower generation probabilities than those common to all four donors. Large depth notwithstanding, sorted-subset sequencing proved incomplete by rarefaction.

This sequence originates from a man in his late teens or twenties in good health. Some clones in this sample may be carry-over from other donors' samples. The source material was naive CD4+ T cells from PBMCs. Subset of the sample: CD45RA+ positively selected. This chain joins TRBV2 and TRBJ2-7; 8 bases match TRBD1. DNA for the CDR3: TGTGCCAGCACCCGACCGGGACAGGTCATCGAGCAGTACTTC. Its protein is CASTRPGQVIEQYF.